The next 22 T cell receptor beta chains were all read from a single sample in a study of T cell changes during pregnancy in multiple sclerosis. Sequenced by immunoSEQ multiplex PCR; TCRdb stores in-frame clones only, minus some. The sample has tens of thousands of clones; 88% are singletons. Sample: CD4+ T cells from peripheral blood mononuclear cells, taken in the first trimester of pregnancy. These receptor sequences come from a female donor in good health, enrolled as a control in a pregnancy study.

The V and J genes are TRBV18 and TRBJ2-7; D remains unclear. The CDR3 spans 14 residues. V was clipped by 1 base and J by 5 bases, with 12 bases between them. The germline CDR1 and CDR2 sequences are KGHSH and LQKENI. CDR3 nucleotide sequence: TGTGCCAGCTCACCACGGTCCAGCCAGGACGAGCAGTACTTC. It is translated as CASSPRSSQDEQYF.

The J gene is TRBJ1-5, the V gene TRBV30; no reliable D call. CDR3 length equals 13 residues. Germline CDR1 is GTSNPN and CDR2 is SVGIG (reference sequence). Trimming cost V 1 base and J 4 bases, with 8 bases left between them. CDR3 sequence: CAWSGTGNQPQHF. DNA of the CDR3: TGTGCCTGGAGTGGGACGGGGAATCAGCCCCAGCATTTT.

The V and J genes are TRBV5-1 and TRBJ1-2, with TRBD1 matching over 9 bases. Germline V gene data show CDR1 as SGHRS and CDR2 as YFSETQ. J gave up 6 bases and V 2 bases, and 8 bases lay outside the gene matches. The CDR3 spans 15 residues. The CDR3 loop is CASSFGDRAGDGYTF. The CDR3 DNA follows: TGCGCCAGCAGCTTTGGGGACAGGGCCGGAGATGGCTACACCTTC.

The V gene is TRBV5-1, the J gene TRBJ1-6; 7 nucleotides agree with TRBD1. Germline CDR1 and CDR2: SGHRS and YFSETQ. The CDR3 is 14 amino acids. Unmatched junction bases numbered 4, after V lost 0 bases and J lost 10 bases. CDR3 in amino acids: CASSLEQGNSPLHF. The CDR3, as DNA: TGCGCCAGCAGCTTGGAACAGGGGAACTCACCCCTCCACTTT.

The V and J genes are TRBV19 and TRBJ1-1, with 8 bases matching TRBD1. V lost 4 bases, J lost 1 base, and 11 bases stayed unmatched. The CDR3 runs to 17 residues. Per the germline V gene, CDR1 is LNHDA and CDR2 is SQIVND (reference sequence). The DNA for the CDR3 is TGTGCCAGTAGTAAAGAAACAGGGGGTTGGAGGAACACTGAAGCTTTCTTT. Its translation: CASSKETGGWRNTEAFF.

The rearrangement links TRBV10-3 to TRBJ1-2; TRBD1 is a possible D gene (6 bases). The CDR3 consists of 16 residues. Germline CDR1 ENHRY, CDR2 SYGVKD. Deletions cut 1 base from V and 0 bases from J, with 12 bases between. The DNA for the CDR3 is TGTGCCATCAGTGAGTACAGGGCCGCCCCTAACTATGGCTACACCTTC. It translates to CAISEYRAAPNYGYTF.

The chain recombines TRBV5-8 with TRBJ2-1; 11 bases line up with TRBD2. V lost 3 bases, J lost 7 bases, and 9 bases stayed unmatched. CDR1 is SGHTS, CDR2 YDEGEE, per germline. The CDR3 contains 16 residues. For the CDR3, the DNA is TGTGCCAGCAGCTCCTTAGCGGGAGGGGAGTCGAATGAGCAGTTCTTC. It encodes CASSSLAGGESNEQFF.

This chain connects TRBV10-1 to TRBJ2-5, with 8 bases that match TRBD2. Germline V lookup: CDR1 WNHNN, CDR2 SYGVQD (reference sequence). This CDR3 contains 17 residues. The J segment lost 6 bases and the V segment lost 0 bases, leaving 12 bases of the junction unmatched. The CDR3 is CASSESIRGGVLQTQYF. The DNA for the CDR3 is TGCGCCAGCAGTGAGTCTATACGGGGGGGCGTCTTGCAGACCCAGTACTTC.

This clone was recorded only once. The rearrangement links TRBV7-2 to TRBJ2-5; 9 positions match TRBD2. CDR3 length: 15 amino acids. Germline lookup yields CDR1 SGHTA and CDR2 FQGNSA. J lost 5 bases, V lost 1 base, and 5 bases had no gene match. The CDR3 DNA sequence: TGTGCCAGCAGCTTAGGGGTTAGCGGGAGTGAGACCCAGTACTTC. This gives the protein CASSLGVSGSETQYF. The full variable domain, rest sourced from reference TRBV7-2 and TRBJ2-5, is GAGVSQSPSNKVTEKGKDVELRCDPISGHTALYWYRQSLGQGLEFLIYFQGNSAPDKSGLPSDRFSAERTGGSVSTLTIQRTQQEDSAVYLCASSLGVSGSETQYFGPGTRLLVL.

This chain joins TRBV28 and TRBJ2-7; tentatively, D is TRBD2 (5 bases). The CDR3 has 15 residues. Germline values: CDR1 MDHEN, CDR2 SYDVKM. V lost 3 bases and J lost 3, with 15 bases in between. The CDR3 here is CASSFLDPGSYEQYF. CDR3 nucleotide sequence: TGTGCCAGCAGTTTCCTGGATCCGGGGAGCTACGAGCAGTACTTC. Looking up the rest from reference TRBV28 and TRBJ2-7 gives the full variable domain: DVKVTQSSRYLVKRTGEKVFLECVQDMDHENMFWYRQDPGLGLRLIYFSYDVKMKEKGDIPEGYSVSREKKERFSLILESASTNQTSMYLCASSFLDPGSYEQYFGPGTRLTVT.

The chain's CDR3 is CASSPAGLYTGVYGYTF. As DNA, the CDR3 is TGTGCCAGCAGCCCGGCGGGCCTTTACACCGGGGTCTATGGCTACACCTTC. The rearrangement links TRBV7-8 to TRBJ1-2; D gene uncertain. Germline lookup yields CDR1 SGHVS and CDR2 FQNEAQ. The germline V and J ends were trimmed by 5 bases and 4 bases, with 23 bases remaining between them. CDR3 size: 17 residues.

This chain links TRBV28 with TRBJ1-2; D is possibly TRBD1 (5 bases). Deletions cut 2 bases from V and 2 bases from J, with 6 bases between. CDR1 is MDHEN and CDR2 is SYDVKM in the germline V gene. The CDR3 covers 13 residues. The CDR3 DNA sequence: TGTGCCAGCAGTTTACCAGGGAACTATGGCTACACCTTC. The encoded protein is CASSLPGNYGYTF.

CDR3 in DNA: TGTGCCAGCAGCTTGGGTGGGCCCACCAGTCGGGGTGAGCAGTTCTTC. Protein sequence: CASSLGGPTSRGEQFF. The chain carries TRBV11-2 and TRBJ2-1; D may be TRBD2 (5 bases). V was clipped by 3 bases and J by 9 bases, with 21 bases between them. Germline CDR1 is SGHAT and CDR2 is FQNNGV. The CDR3 totals 16 residues.

J is TRBJ2-1 and V is TRBV19; TRBD2 aligns across 8 bases. J gave up 4 bases and V 8 bases, and 13 bases lay outside the gene matches. In germline, CDR1 is LNHDA, CDR2 SQIVND (reference sequence). The CDR3 consists of 16 residues. CDR3 DNA: TGTGCCAGTTTAAGCCTAGGCGGGGGGACGTACAATGAGCAGTTCTTC. This translates into CASLSLGGGTYNEQFF.

The chain employs TRBV7-2 and TRBJ2-7, with D possibly matching TRBD1 (6 bases). Germline V gives CDR1 SGHTA, CDR2 FQGNSA. Between the trimmed V and J ends, which lost 3 bases and 3 bases, there was a span of 15 bases. This CDR3 region has 15 residues. The CDR3 loop is CASSLGHLPYYEQYF. The DNA of the CDR3 is TGTGCCAGCAGCTTGGGACACCTGCCTTACTACGAGCAGTACTTC. Using reference TRBV7-2 and TRBJ2-7 for the parts outside the CDR3, the full variable domain is GAGVSQSPSNKVTEKGKDVELRCDPISGHTALYWYRQSLGQGLEFLIYFQGNSAPDKSGLPSDRFSAERTGGSVSTLTIQRTQQEDSAVYLCASSLGHLPYYEQYFGPGTRLTVT.

This chain uses TRBV30 with TRBJ1-2; D is perhaps TRBD1 (5 bases). The CDR3 sequence is 11 residues long. Trimming removed 8 bases from V and 5 bases from J, with 12 bases in between. CDR1 and CDR2 (germline): GTSNPN, SVGIG (reference sequence). As DNA, the CDR3 is TGTGCCCGGGGAGGGGTTTATGGCTACACCTTC. Translation gives CARGGVYGYTF.

The chain joins TRBV28 to TRBJ2-1; D perhaps matches TRBD2 (6 bases). From germline, CDR1 is MDHEN and CDR2 SYDVKM. The CDR3 runs to 13 residues. Trimming removed 6 bases at V and 7 bases at J, with 13 bases between. The CDR3 bases are TGTGCCAGCAGCCCCGGGACTCTAAATGAGCAGTTCTTC. Encoded protein: CASSPGTLNEQFF. The full variable domain, its missing parts supplied by reference TRBV28 and TRBJ2-1, is DVKVTQSSRYLVKRTGEKVFLECVQDMDHENMFWYRQDPGLGLRLIYFSYDVKMKEKGDIPEGYSVSREKKERFSLILESASTNQTSMYLCASSPGTLNEQFFGPGTRLTVL.

The chain couples TRBV6-1 to TRBJ2-7; 7 bases match TRBD1. The germline CDR1 and CDR2 sequences are MNHNS and SASEGT. The CDR3 spans 14 residues. Trimming at V came to 5 bases and at J to 3 bases, leaving 7 bases not matched to a gene. In nucleotides, the CDR3 is TGTGCCAGCAGTCACGGACAGGCCGGCTACGAGCAGTACTTC. The encoded protein is CASSHGQAGYEQYF.

This clone was observed once. The J gene is TRBJ2-7, the V gene TRBV18, with D perhaps TRBD2 (5 bases). CDR1 and CDR2 (germline): KGHSH, LQKENI. This CDR3 region has 12 residues. The germline V and J ends were trimmed by 3 bases and 2 bases, with 5 bases remaining between them. In DNA, the CDR3 is TGTGCCAGCTCACCGGGAGCCTACGAGCAGTACTTC. Its protein product is CASSPGAYEQYF.

The chain uses TRBV15 and TRBJ2-1; D is perhaps TRBD2 (7 bases). Germline CDR1 is LNHNV and CDR2 is YYDKDF (reference sequence). CDR3 size: 17 residues. Deletions cut 5 bases from V and 3 bases from J, with 20 bases between. CDR3 region: CATSAKTRGGVYNEQFF. In DNA, the CDR3 is TGTGCCACCAGCGCAAAAACCAGGGGAGGGGTCTACAATGAGCAGTTCTTC.

V usage is TRBV19 and J usage is TRBJ2-3, with D possibly being TRBD2 (5 bases). CDR3 size: 16 residues. Germline CDR1 LNHDA, CDR2 SQIVND (reference sequence). V gave up 6 bases and J gave up 0 bases, with 16 bases separating them. The CDR3 is CASSGRGPQSTDTQYF. The CDR3 DNA follows: TGTGCCAGTAGCGGCCGGGGTCCCCAAAGCACAGATACGCAGTATTTT.

The gene calls are TRBV11-3 and TRBJ2-1, with 11 bases lining up with TRBD2. The CDR3 spans 17 residues. CDR1 and CDR2 (germline): SGHNT, YENEEA. Trimming at V came to 2 bases and at J to 9 bases, leaving 12 bases not matched to a gene. The CDR3 reads CASSLLGSGGAGGEQFF. CDR3 nucleotides: TGTGCCAGCAGCTTATTGGGTAGCGGGGGGGCCGGTGGTGAGCAGTTCTTC.